Sequencing of this T cell receptor (beta chain) was carried out in a study of CD8 T cells in Susac syndrome. Findings of the study overall: By the study's own acknowledgment, its TCR sequencing and HLA analysis included relatively few individuals.

RNA was extracted with the RNeasy kit, and a quantity of roughly 0.5 to 1 ug was reverse transcribed using random hexamers. The immunoSEQ assay covered 54 Vbeta and 13 Jbeta segments for CDR3. A single record per CDR3 protein comes from TCRdb applying MiXCR to the immunoSEQ multiplex PCR reads. This table has about 150,000 distinct CDR3 sequences, 94% appearing once. The multiple sclerosis control cohort comprised treatment-naive individuals presenting with stable or active relapsing-remitting disease. The V and J ends lost 5 bases and 4 bases respectively, with 11 bases between them. Germline V lookup: CDR1 SGHVS, CDR2 FQNEAQ. This CDR3 spans 14 amino acids. Remarks on this clonotype: Its antigen is still unknown.

The sequenced sample was CD8+ T cells from PBMCs. The chain couples TRBV7-8 to TRBJ1-4; a possible D gene is TRBD1 (5 bases). The receptor was derived from a human donor with multiple sclerosis. The CDR3 reads CASSATENNEKLFF. The CDR3 nucleotides read TGTGCCAGCAGCGCGACAGAGAATAATGAAAAACTGTTTTTT.